The 8 T cell receptor beta chains reported below all come from one sample, sequenced in a study of blood T cell repertoires in COVID-19. Repertoires were generated with immunoSEQ multiplex PCR, while TCRdb's copy carries only in-frame clones and drops some. The sample shows 150,000 to 200,000 clones, over 75% of them seen only once. Sequencing input: peripheral blood. All receptors come from a man older than 75 with COVID-19, enrolled during active disease.

V usage is TRBV5-5 and J usage is TRBJ1-3; 7 bases agree with TRBD1. Germline-derived CDR1 and CDR2 are SGHKS and YYEKEE (reference sequence). The ends lost 4 bases at V and 8 bases at J; junction bases unmatched: 3. This CDR3 has 12 amino acids. The CDR3 coding sequence is TGTGCCAGCAGCCGACAGGGTGACACCATATATTTT. This translates into CASSRQGDTIYF.

V is TRBV18 and J is TRBJ2-5; TRBD1 aligns across 9 bases. The V segment lost 3 bases and the J segment 7 bases; nucleotides outside the gene matches: 6. The CDR3 is 14 amino acids. The germline gives CDR1 KGHSH, CDR2 LQKENI. Written as DNA, the CDR3 is TGTGCCAGCTCACCTCCGGACAGGGGTGTGACCCAGTACTTC. This sequence encodes CASSPPDRGVTQYF.

The chain has TRBV7-9 and TRBJ1-4, with D possibly TRBD1 on 5 matching bases. V was trimmed by 6 bases and J by 4 bases, leaving 12 bases between them. The germline V gene has CDR1 SEHNR and CDR2 FQNEAQ (reference sequence). The CDR3 length is 14 residues. CDR3 bases: TGTGCCAGCAGATTGGGACTGGGTAATGAAAAACTGTTTTTT. Its protein product is CASRLGLGNEKLFF.

This clone has only one observation. The V call is TRBV5-4, the J call TRBJ1-2; TRBD1 agrees at 8 bases. Germline V gives CDR1 SGHNT, CDR2 YYREEE (reference sequence). J gave up 1 base and V 4 bases, and 6 bases lay outside the gene matches. The CDR3 has 15 amino acids. The CDR3 nucleotides are TGTGCCAGCAGCCCCGGGACAGGCCTTAACTATGGCTACACCTTC. Its translation is CASSPGTGLNYGYTF.

The rearrangement uses TRBV6-5 and TRBJ1-5; the match to TRBD1 covers 9 bases. Germline V gene lookup returns CDR1 MNHEY and CDR2 SVGAGI. Trimming took 5 bases from V and 4 from J; bases not matched to a gene: 6. This CDR3 is 15 amino acids long. The CDR3 is CASSRGQGKNQPQHF. CDR3 bases: TGTGCCAGCAGTAGAGGACAGGGGAAAAATCAGCCCCAGCATTTT.

CDR3 nucleotide sequence: TGTGCCAGCAGCGTAGAGGGACAGGGGTTCACAGATACGCAGTATTTT. It codes for CASSVEGQGFTDTQYF. This sequence joins TRBV9 and TRBJ2-3, with 10 bases lining up with TRBD1. This CDR3 has 16 residues. Germline assignment: CDR1 SGDLS and CDR2 YYNGEE. Trimming at V came to 0 bases and at J to 2 bases, leaving 3 bases not matched to a gene. Full variable domain (remainder filled in from reference TRBV9 and TRBJ2-3): DSGVTQTPKHLITATGQRVTLRCSPRSGDLSVYWYQQSLDQGLQFLIQYYNGEERAKGNILERFSAQQFPDLHSELNLSSLELGDSALYFCASSVEGQGFTDTQYFGPGTRLTVL.

The chain uses TRBV9 and TRBJ2-3; 9 bases agree with TRBD1. The CDR3 length is 20 residues. V was pared by 3 bases and J by 0 bases, with 17 bases of the junction left unmatched. The germline gives CDR1 SGDLS, CDR2 YYNGEE. CDR3 nucleotides: TGTGCCAGCAGCGCCTCTCCCGGGACAGGGTCGGCTTCTAGCACAGATACGCAGTATTTT. This translates into CASSASPGTGSASSTDTQYF.

The gene calls are TRBV19 and TRBJ1-2; TRBD1 matches at 7 bases. CDR3 length: 12 residues. Looked up from germline, CDR1 is LNHDA and CDR2 is SQIVND (reference sequence). Trimming took 3 bases from V and 7 from J; bases not matched to a gene: 2. CDR3 loop: CASSIAGGGYTF. CDR3 sequence (DNA): TGTGCCAGTAGTATTGCAGGGGGTGGCTACACCTTC.